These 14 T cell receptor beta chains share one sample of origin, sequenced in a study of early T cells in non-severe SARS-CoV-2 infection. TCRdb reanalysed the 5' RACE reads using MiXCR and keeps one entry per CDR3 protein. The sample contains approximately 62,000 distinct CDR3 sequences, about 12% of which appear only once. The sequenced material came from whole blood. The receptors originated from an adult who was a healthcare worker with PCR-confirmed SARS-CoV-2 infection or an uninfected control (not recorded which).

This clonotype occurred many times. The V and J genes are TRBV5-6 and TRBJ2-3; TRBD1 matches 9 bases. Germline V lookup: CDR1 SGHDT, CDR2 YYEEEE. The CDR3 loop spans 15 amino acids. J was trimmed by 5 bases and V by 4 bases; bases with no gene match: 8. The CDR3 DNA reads TGTGCCAGCAGCAACCGGGACAGGGCAATAGATACGCAGTATTTT. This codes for CASSNRDRAIDTQYF.

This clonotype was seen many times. CDR3 sequence: CSARDPTAAQGYDNEQFF. The CDR3 coding sequence is TGCAGTGCTAGAGATCCAACGGCGGCACAGGGGTATGACAATGAGCAGTTCTTC. The rearrangement joins TRBV20-1 to TRBJ2-1, with TRBD1 matching 7 bases. Germline CDR1 is DFQATT and CDR2 is SNEGSKA (reference sequence). The J segment lost 5 bases and the V segment lost 0 bases, leaving 16 bases of the junction unmatched. The length of the CDR3 is 18 residues.

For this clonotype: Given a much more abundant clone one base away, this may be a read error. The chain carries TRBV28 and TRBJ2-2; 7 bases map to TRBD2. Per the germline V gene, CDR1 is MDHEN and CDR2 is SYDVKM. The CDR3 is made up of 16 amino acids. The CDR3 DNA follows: TGTGACAGCAGTTTAACGGCTAGCGGGAACACCGGGGAGCTGTTTTTT. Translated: CDSSLTASGNTGELFF.

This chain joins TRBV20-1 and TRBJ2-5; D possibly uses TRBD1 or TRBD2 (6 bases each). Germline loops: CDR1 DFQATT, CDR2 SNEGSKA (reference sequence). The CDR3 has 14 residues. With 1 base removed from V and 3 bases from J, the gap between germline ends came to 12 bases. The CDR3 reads CSARAGGQEETQYF. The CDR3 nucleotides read TGCAGTGCTAGAGCCGGGGGACAAGAAGAGACCCAGTACTTC.

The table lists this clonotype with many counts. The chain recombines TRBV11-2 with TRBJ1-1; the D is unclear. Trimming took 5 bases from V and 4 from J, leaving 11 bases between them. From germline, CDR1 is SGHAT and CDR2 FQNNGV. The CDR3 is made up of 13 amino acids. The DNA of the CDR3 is TGTGCCAGCAGCGGTGGACGAATCACTGAAGCTTTCTTT. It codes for CASSGGRITEAFF.

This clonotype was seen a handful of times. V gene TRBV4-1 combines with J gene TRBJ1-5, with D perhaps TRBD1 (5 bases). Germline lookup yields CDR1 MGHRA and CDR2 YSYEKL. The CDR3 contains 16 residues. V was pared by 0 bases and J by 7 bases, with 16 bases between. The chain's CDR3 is CASSQDQAGYGQPQHF. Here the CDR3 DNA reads TGCGCCAGCAGCCAAGATCAAGCAGGGTACGGCCAGCCCCAGCATTTT.

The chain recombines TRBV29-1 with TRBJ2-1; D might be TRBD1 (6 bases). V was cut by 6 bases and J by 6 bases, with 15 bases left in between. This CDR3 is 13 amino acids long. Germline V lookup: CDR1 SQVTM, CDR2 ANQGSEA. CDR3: CSVQRGIGNEQFF. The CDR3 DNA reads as TGCAGCGTGCAAAGGGGGATTGGCAATGAGCAGTTCTTC.

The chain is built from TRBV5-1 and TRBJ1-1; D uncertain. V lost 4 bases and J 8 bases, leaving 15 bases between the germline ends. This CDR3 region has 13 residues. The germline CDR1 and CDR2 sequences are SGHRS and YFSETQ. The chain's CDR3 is CASSILIREEAFF. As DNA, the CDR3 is TGCGCCAGCAGCATCCTTATTCGGGAAGAAGCTTTCTTT.

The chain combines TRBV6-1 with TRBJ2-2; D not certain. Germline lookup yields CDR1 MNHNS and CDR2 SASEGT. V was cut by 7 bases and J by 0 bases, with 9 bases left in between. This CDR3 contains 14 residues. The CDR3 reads CASNQIANTGELFF. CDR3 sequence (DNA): TGTGCCAGCAACCAAATAGCGAACACCGGGGAGCTGTTTTTT.

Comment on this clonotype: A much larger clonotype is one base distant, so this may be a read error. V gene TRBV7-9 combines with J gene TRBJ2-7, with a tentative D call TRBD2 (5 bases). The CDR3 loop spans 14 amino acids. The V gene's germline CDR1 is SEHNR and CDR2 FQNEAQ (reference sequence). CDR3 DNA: TGTGTCAGCAGCACCACCGGGATGTCCTACGAGCAGTACTTC. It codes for CVSSTTGMSYEQYF.

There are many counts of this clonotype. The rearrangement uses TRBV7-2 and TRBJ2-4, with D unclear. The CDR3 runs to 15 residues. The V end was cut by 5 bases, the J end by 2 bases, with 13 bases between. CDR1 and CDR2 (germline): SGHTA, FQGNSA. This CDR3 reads CASSPLRVTKNIQYF. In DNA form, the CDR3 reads TGTGCCAGCAGCCCACTCAGAGTTACCAAAAACATTCAGTACTTC.

The CDR3 DNA is TGTGCCAGCAGACCACAGGGATCCGAGCAGTACTTC. Translating gives CASRPQGSEQYF. The chain carries TRBV28 and TRBJ2-7, with a possible D match to TRBD1 (6 bases). The CDR3 runs 12 residues. V lost 6 bases and J 6 bases, leaving 12 bases between the germline ends. Germline assignment: CDR1 MDHEN and CDR2 SYDVKM.

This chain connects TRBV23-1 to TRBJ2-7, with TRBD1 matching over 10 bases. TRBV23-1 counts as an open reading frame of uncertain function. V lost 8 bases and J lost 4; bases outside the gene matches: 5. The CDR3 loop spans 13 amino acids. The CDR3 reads CASSTGGGYEQYF. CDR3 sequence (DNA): TGCGCCAGCTCGACAGGGGGCGGGTACGAGCAGTACTTC.

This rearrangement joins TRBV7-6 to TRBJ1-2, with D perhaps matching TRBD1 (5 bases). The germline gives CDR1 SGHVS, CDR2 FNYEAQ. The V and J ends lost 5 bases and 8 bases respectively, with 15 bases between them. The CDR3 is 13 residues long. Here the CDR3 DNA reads TGTGCCAGCAGCCCGAGCATCAGGGAAGGCTACACCTTC. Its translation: CASSPSIREGYTF.